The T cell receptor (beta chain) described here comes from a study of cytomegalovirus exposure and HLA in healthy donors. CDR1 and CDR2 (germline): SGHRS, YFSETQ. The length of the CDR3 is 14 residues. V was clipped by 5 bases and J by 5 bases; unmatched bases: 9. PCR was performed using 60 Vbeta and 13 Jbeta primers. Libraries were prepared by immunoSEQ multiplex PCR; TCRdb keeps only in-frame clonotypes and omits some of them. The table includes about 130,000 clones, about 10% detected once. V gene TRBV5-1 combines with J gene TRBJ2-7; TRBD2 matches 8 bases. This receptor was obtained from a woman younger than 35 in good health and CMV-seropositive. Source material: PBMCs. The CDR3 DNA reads TGCGCCAGCAGACCCGGGAGGGATTCGAACGAGCAGTACTTC. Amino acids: CASRPGRDSNEQYF.